The 26 T cell receptor beta chains reported below all come from one sample, sequenced in a study of T cell changes during pregnancy in multiple sclerosis. The method was immunoSEQ multiplex PCR; TCRdb's version includes in-frame clones alone and lacks a portion of them. The sample comprises approximately 71,000 clones, about 92% of which are singletons, and roughly 1.1% rests with the top ten. The starting material was peripheral blood, obtained in the third trimester of pregnancy. The receptors shown here come from a female donor with multiple sclerosis, enrolled in a pregnancy study.

The V and J genes are TRBV7-3 and TRBJ1-1; TRBD1 aligns across 8 bases. With V trimmed by 5 bases and J by 4 bases, 6 bases remained unmatched. Germline-derived CDR1 and CDR2 are SGHTA and FQGTGA. The CDR3 consists of 14 residues. For the CDR3, the DNA is TGTGCCAGCAGCCCAGGGGGCCGGGGCACTGAAGCTTTCTTT. Encoded protein: CASSPGGRGTEAFF.

The V and J genes are TRBV6-5 and TRBJ2-7; TRBD2 matches 12 bases. The CDR3 length is 14 residues. V lost 6 bases and J lost 3; bases outside the gene matches: 3. Germline V gene sequence: CDR1 MNHEY, CDR2 SVGAGI. The CDR3: CASRRLAGVYEQYF. The CDR3 DNA reads TGTGCCAGCAGGAGACTAGCGGGAGTCTACGAGCAGTACTTC.

The genes are TRBV7-9 and TRBJ2-7; 10 bases agree with TRBD1. The V gene end was trimmed by 5 bases and the J gene end by 5 bases; junction bases not matched to a gene: 6. Germline values: CDR1 SEHNR, CDR2 FQNEAQ (reference sequence). The CDR3 loop spans 14 amino acids. The CDR3 sequence is CASSPPTGGNEQYF. The DNA for the CDR3 is TGTGCCAGCAGCCCACCGACAGGGGGCAACGAGCAGTACTTC.

The table lists this clone with a count of one. The chain employs TRBV5-1 and TRBJ2-7; TRBD1 might be the D (6 bases). Germline loops: CDR1 SGHRS, CDR2 YFSETQ. This CDR3 comprises 14 residues. Trimming shortened V by 4 bases and J by 2 bases, and 13 bases separated the two germline ends. CDR3 DNA sequence: TGCGCCAGCAGCCATCGACAGGACCCCTACGAGCAGTACTTC. Translation: CASSHRQDPYEQYF.

The V and J genes are TRBV27 and TRBJ2-4; D ambiguous. CDR1 MNHEY and CDR2 SMNVEV come from the germline V gene (reference sequence). V shed 1 base and J shed 9 bases, with 10 bases lying between them. The CDR3 spans 13 residues. The CDR3 region is CASSLWYGGIQYF. CDR3 bases: TGTGCCAGCAGTTTATGGTACGGTGGCATTCAGTACTTC.

The chain joins TRBV2 to TRBJ2-2; 9 nucleotides match TRBD1. The germline CDR1 and CDR2 sequences are SNHLY and FYNNEI. This CDR3 contains 18 residues. Trimming took 10 bases from V and 4 from J; bases not matched to a gene: 19. The CDR3 DNA reads TGTGCCACCGACACAGGGGGCTGGCCCTATTCGATCACCGGGGAGCTGTTTTTT. Protein: CATDTGGWPYSITGELFF.

This sequence joins TRBV10-3 and TRBJ2-6; tentative D call: TRBD1 (6 bases). This CDR3 contains 13 residues. Germline CDR1 is ENHRY and CDR2 is SYGVKD. The CDR3 sequence: CIAGDSGANVLTF. The CDR3 nucleotides read TGTATTGCAGGGGACTCTGGGGCCAACGTCCTGACTTTC.

The chain employs TRBV2 and TRBJ1-5, with 11 bases fitting TRBD1. CDR1 is SNHLY and CDR2 is FYNNEI in the germline V gene. CDR3 size: 19 residues. V was clipped by 6 bases and J by 0 bases; unmatched bases: 13. CDR3 bases: TGTGCCAGCAGGGACCTGGGGACAGGGGGTGCATATAGCAATCAGCCCCAGCATTTT. It is translated as CASRDLGTGGAYSNQPQHF.

This rearrangement joins TRBV19 to TRBJ1-3; D unclear. The CDR3 extends over 12 amino acids. Deletions cut 4 bases from V and 8 bases from J, with 9 bases between. The germline CDR1 and CDR2 sequences are LNHDA and SQIVND (reference sequence). This CDR3 reads CASSTGLDTIYF. The CDR3 coding sequence is TGTGCCAGTAGTACCGGGTTGGACACCATATATTTT.

The rearrangement joins TRBV30 to TRBJ2-2; D may be TRBD1 (7 bases). The ends were cut back, 4 bases at V and 5 bases at J, with 17 bases in the middle. The length of the CDR3 is 15 residues. Germline V CDR1 and CDR2: GTSNPN, SVGIG (reference sequence). CDR3 sequence: CAWNPTGTGTGELFF. The CDR3 nucleotides read TGTGCCTGGAATCCGACAGGGACTGGGACCGGGGAGCTGTTTTTT.

The V call is TRBV7-2, the J call TRBJ1-3, with D unresolved. The CDR3 is made up of 14 amino acids. Between the trimmed V and J ends, which lost 2 bases and 0 bases, there was a span of 5 bases. In germline, CDR1 is SGHTA, CDR2 FQGNSA. The CDR3 region is CASSLKSSGNTIYF. The CDR3 DNA follows: TGTGCCAGCAGCTTAAAGAGCTCTGGAAACACCATATATTTT.

The chain recombines TRBV7-9 with TRBJ2-3, with 12 bases aligning to TRBD2. J gave up 0 bases and V 5 bases, and 3 bases lay outside the gene matches. The CDR3 is 16 amino acids. Germline loops: CDR1 SEHNR, CDR2 FQNEAQ (reference sequence). CDR3 amino acids: CASSPGTSGSTDTQYF. DNA for the CDR3: TGTGCCAGCAGCCCGGGGACTAGCGGGAGCACAGATACGCAGTATTTT.

The chain has TRBV6-5 and TRBJ2-1, with D hard to call. V was trimmed by 0 bases and J by 6 bases, leaving 15 bases between them. The germline gives CDR1 MNHEY, CDR2 SVGAGI. There are 16 residues in the CDR3. CDR3 bases: TGTGCCAGCAGTTACTCGGTCAATCGGGTCGGCAATGAGCAGTTCTTC. This translates into CASSYSVNRVGNEQFF.

The chain employs TRBV4-3 and TRBJ2-1; 12 bases match TRBD2. V gave up 5 bases and J gave up 4 bases; unmatched junction bases: 15. This CDR3 contains 19 residues. The V gene's germline CDR1 is LGHNA and CDR2 YSLEER. Written as DNA, the CDR3 is TGCGCCAGCAGCGAGACTAGCGGGAGCCTGCCTCGACAATACAATGAGCAGTTCTTC. Residues: CASSETSGSLPRQYNEQFF.

The chain carries TRBV7-9 and TRBJ2-4, with 12 bases that match TRBD2. This CDR3 has 16 amino acids. The V gene's germline CDR1 is SEHNR and CDR2 FQNEAQ (reference sequence). V shed 1 base and J 5 bases; nucleotides not matched to a gene: 3. CDR3 nucleotides: TGTGCCAGCAGCTTAGGACTAGCGGGAGTGCAAAACATTCAGTACTTC. This encodes CASSLGLAGVQNIQYF.

The chain combines TRBV4-1 with TRBJ2-1; tentative D call: TRBD2 (7 bases). This CDR3 contains 15 residues. Trimming took off 4 bases at V and 5 bases at J, with 15 bases between the two ends. Germline V gives CDR1 MGHRA, CDR2 YSYEKL. CDR3 DNA sequence: TGCGCCAGCAGCCTAAGGGGAGGGGGGGACAATGAGCAGTTCTTC. Its protein is CASSLRGGGDNEQFF.

This sequence joins TRBV30 and TRBJ1-1; D remains ambiguous. The CDR3 sequence is 10 residues long. V shed 2 bases and J shed 10 bases, with 8 bases lying between them. Germline V CDR1 and CDR2: GTSNPN, SVGIG (reference sequence). The CDR3 is CAWSQGRAFF. CDR3 sequence (DNA): TGTGCCTGGAGTCAAGGGAGAGCTTTCTTT.

This clone has only a few counts. The chain carries TRBV5-4 and TRBJ2-1; D may be TRBD1 (5 bases). Germline CDR1 SGHNT, CDR2 YYREEE (reference sequence). The CDR3 runs to 13 residues. V lost 0 bases, J lost 9 bases, and 10 bases lay in between. The CDR3: CASSLVREGEQFF. Written as DNA, the CDR3 is TGTGCCAGCAGCTTGGTCAGGGAAGGTGAGCAGTTCTTC.

The chain uses TRBV30 and TRBJ2-1, with a weak D call TRBD2 (6 bases). Trimming cost V 8 bases and J 0 bases, with 26 bases left between them. CDR1 and CDR2 (germline): GTSNPN, SVGIG (reference sequence). This CDR3 is built from 18 residues. CDR3 sequence (DNA): TGTGCCGGACGGGGATACGGGGGAGTTAATAGCTCCTACAATGAGCAGTTCTTC. This translates into CAGRGYGGVNSSYNEQFF. The whole variable domain, remainder taken from reference TRBV30 and TRBJ2-1, is SQTIHQWPATLVQPVGSPLSLECTVEGTSNPNLYWYRQAAGRGLQLLFYSVGIGQISSEVPQNLSASRPQDRQFILSSKKLLLSDSGFYLCAGRGYGGVNSSYNEQFFGPGTRLTVL.

This rearrangement joins TRBV30 to TRBJ2-7; tentatively, D is TRBD2 (6 bases). The CDR3 length is 13 residues. Germline V gene sequence: CDR1 GTSNPN, CDR2 SVGIG (reference sequence). Trimming left V 5 bases short and J 2 bases short, with 13 bases between. Written as DNA, the CDR3 is TGTGCCTGGGGTCCCGGGGGAACCTACGAGCAGTACTTC. Protein: CAWGPGGTYEQYF.

CDR3 bases: TGTGCCAGCAGTTCCAGGGGTATAGTCGGGGAGCTGTTTTTT. Its translation: CASSSRGIVGELFF. This chain uses TRBV28 with TRBJ2-2; TRBD1 might be the D (6 bases). CDR3 length equals 14 residues. The V and J ends lost 4 bases and 7 bases respectively, with 13 bases between them. Germline loops: CDR1 MDHEN, CDR2 SYDVKM.

The chain couples TRBV5-1 to TRBJ2-3, with a tentative D call TRBD1 (6 bases). The V end was cut by 1 base, the J end by 6 bases, with 18 bases between. This CDR3 is built from 16 residues. Looked up from germline, CDR1 is SGHRS and CDR2 is YFSETQ. CDR3 sequence (DNA): TGCGCCAGCAGCTTGTGGGACACTCCTTGGAGGGATACGCAGTATTTT. The encoded protein is CASSLWDTPWRDTQYF.

V usage is TRBV6-1 and J usage is TRBJ1-1; D call uncertain. This CDR3 region has 13 residues. Trimming removed 5 bases at V and 0 bases at J, with 7 bases between. Germline-derived CDR1 and CDR2 are MNHNS and SASEGT. For the CDR3, the DNA is TGTGCCAGCAGTTTACAGATGAACACTGAAGCTTTCTTT. Protein product: CASSLQMNTEAFF.

The chain has TRBV28 and TRBJ1-4, with 9 bases matching TRBD1. The length of the CDR3 is 16 residues. After removal of 4 bases from V and 5 bases from J, the junction contained 8 bases not matched to a gene. Germline V gene sequence: CDR1 MDHEN, CDR2 SYDVKM. This CDR3 reads CASSSEQGAWNEKLFF. The CDR3 nucleotides read TGTGCCAGCAGTTCCGAACAGGGGGCCTGGAATGAAAAACTGTTTTTT.

The V call is TRBV18, the J call TRBJ1-2, with unresolved D. The CDR3 is 13 amino acids. V was trimmed by 4 bases and J by 4 bases, leaving 10 bases between them. Looked up from germline, CDR1 is KGHSH and CDR2 is LQKENI. CDR3 in amino acids: CASSQDEAYGYTF. As DNA, the CDR3 is TGTGCCAGCTCACAAGATGAGGCCTATGGCTACACCTTC.

The chain recombines TRBV11-2 with TRBJ1-3; D ambiguous. The CDR3 loop spans 14 amino acids. V lost 7 bases to trimming and J lost 4 bases, with 14 bases between them. From germline, CDR1 is SGHAT and CDR2 FQNNGV. The CDR3 here is CASTRSEGGNTIYF. The CDR3 DNA sequence: TGTGCCAGCACAAGGTCCGAGGGAGGAAACACCATATATTTT.